This TCR beta chain was recorded in a study of regulatory T cells in long-lasting Graves disease. Investigators prepared the TCR beta libraries by applying iRepertoire HTBI primers and Arm-PCR of CDR3 regions. Each CDR3 protein gets one entry after TCRdb re-called the multiplex PCR reads with MiXCR. The data contain about 210,000 distinct CDR3 sequences, 15% to 20% of them singletons. Study-wide findings and caveats: Fewer public clonotypes were shared by new patients (around 970) than by persistent patients (approximately 2,700). Persistent cases of Graves' showed reduced TCR diversity relative to newly diagnosed patients.

Ten or more counts support this clonotype. Its antigen is undetermined. Time point: newly diagnosed GD, antithyroid drugs for less than 3 months. PBMC RNA was the source of the TCR library. This sample also belongs to another study, concerning T cells in Graves' hyperthyroidism and ophthalmopathy. This second report adds: During a first-round RT-PCR of the TCR CDR3, the HTBI primer set was used.

The TCR was taken from a woman aged 30 to 39 with Graves disease. The input for sequencing was peripheral blood mononuclear cells (PBMCs), taken at new diagnosis, from a patient treated with antithyroid drugs.

Here the CDR3 DNA reads TGTGCCAGCAGCTTGGACGAAAGCTCTGGAAACACCATATATTTT. This codes for CASSLDESSGNTIYF. This sequence joins TRBV5-4 and TRBJ1-3; D call uncertain. Germline values: CDR1 SGHNT, CDR2 YYREEE (reference sequence). The CDR3 spans 15 residues. Trimming removed 0 bases at V and 0 bases at J, with 7 bases between. Drawing the rest from reference TRBV5-4 and TRBJ1-3, the complete variable domain is ETGVTQSPTHLIKTRGQQVTLRCSSQSGHNTVSWYQQALGQGPQFIFQYYREEENGRGNFPPRFSGLQFPNYSSELNVNALELDDSALYLCASSLDESSGNTIYFGEGSWLTVV.